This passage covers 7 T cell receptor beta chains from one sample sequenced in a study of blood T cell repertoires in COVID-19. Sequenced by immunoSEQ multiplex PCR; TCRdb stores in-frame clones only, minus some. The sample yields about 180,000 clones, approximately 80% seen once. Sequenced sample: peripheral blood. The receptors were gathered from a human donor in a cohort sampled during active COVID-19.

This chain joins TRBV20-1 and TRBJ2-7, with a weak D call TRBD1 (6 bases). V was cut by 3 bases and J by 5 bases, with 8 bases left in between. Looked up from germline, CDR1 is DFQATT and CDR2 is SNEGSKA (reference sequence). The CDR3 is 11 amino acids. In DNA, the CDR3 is TGCAGTGCTAGGGACAGCCACGAGCAGTACTTC. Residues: CSARDSHEQYF.

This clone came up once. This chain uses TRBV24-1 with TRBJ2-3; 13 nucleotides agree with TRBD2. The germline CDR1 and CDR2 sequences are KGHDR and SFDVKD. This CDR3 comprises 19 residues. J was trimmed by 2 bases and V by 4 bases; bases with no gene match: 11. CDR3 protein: CATSDSLLAGGPSTDTQYF. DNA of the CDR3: TGTGCCACCAGTGACTCCTTACTAGCGGGGGGGCCTTCCACAGATACGCAGTATTTT.

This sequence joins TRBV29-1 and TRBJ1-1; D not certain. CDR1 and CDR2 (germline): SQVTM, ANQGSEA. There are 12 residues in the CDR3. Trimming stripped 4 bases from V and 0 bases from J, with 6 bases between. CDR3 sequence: CSVGSMNTEAFF. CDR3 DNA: TGCAGCGTTGGGTCTATGAACACTGAAGCTTTCTTT.

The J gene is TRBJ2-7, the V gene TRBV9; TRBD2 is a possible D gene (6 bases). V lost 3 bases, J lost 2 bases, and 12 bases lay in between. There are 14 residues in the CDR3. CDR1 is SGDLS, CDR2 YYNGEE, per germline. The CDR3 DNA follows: TGTGCCAGCAGCGCAAGGGACTTAACCTACGAGCAGTACTTC. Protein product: CASSARDLTYEQYF. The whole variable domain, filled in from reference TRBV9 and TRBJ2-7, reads DSGVTQTPKHLITATGQRVTLRCSPRSGDLSVYWYQQSLDQGLQFLIQYYNGEERAKGNILERFSAQQFPDLHSELNLSSLELGDSALYFCASSARDLTYEQYFGPGTRLTVT.

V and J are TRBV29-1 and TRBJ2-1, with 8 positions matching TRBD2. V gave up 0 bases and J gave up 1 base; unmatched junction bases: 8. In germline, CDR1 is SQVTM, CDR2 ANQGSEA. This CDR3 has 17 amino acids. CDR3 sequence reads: CSVEDPFGRESYNEQFF. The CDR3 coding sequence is TGCAGCGTTGAAGATCCTTTCGGGAGGGAATCCTACAATGAGCAGTTCTTC.

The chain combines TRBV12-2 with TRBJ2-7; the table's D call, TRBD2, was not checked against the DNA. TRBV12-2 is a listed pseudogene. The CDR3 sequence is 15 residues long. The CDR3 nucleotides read TGTGCAAGTCGCTTAGCCTCCCCGGAGAGGGTCGAGCAGTACTTC. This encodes CASRLASPERVEQYF.

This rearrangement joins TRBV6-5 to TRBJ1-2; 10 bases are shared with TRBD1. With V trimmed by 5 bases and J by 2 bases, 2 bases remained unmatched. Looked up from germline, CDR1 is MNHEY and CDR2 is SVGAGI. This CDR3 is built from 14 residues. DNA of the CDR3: TGTGCCAGCAGTCCGGGACAGGGGAACTATGGCTACACCTTC. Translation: CASSPGQGNYGYTF.